This TCR beta chain was identified during a study of blood T cell repertoires in COVID-19 (TCRdb year 2020). Looking at the study overall: Samples from collaborators originated in the United States, Italy and Spain and spanned both the acute and convalescent phases of COVID-19. Sample metadata almost always included a de-identified subject ID, COVID-19 status, age in years and sex. Where HLA class I and class II types were available, the types were taken from metadata supplied by the sample provider, not from assay-based typing. The material from the prospective study consisted of cDNA or gDNA derived from T cells, B-cell-depleted T cells, or PBMCs. Deeply sampled blood TCRbeta repertoires from subjects exposed to, actively infected with, or recovered from COVID-19 were included in the dataset. The repertoires were made available in a free public database intended to serve as a resource for research on the immune response to SARS-CoV-2. Samples were obtained from the ongoing ImmuneRACE study (first 160 participants) and from over a thousand subjects provided by 6 global collaborators. What the study reported, not specific to this receptor: The amount of clinical and demographic metadata varied by source and participant and was provided uncurated.

The V and J ends are trimmed by 1 base and 2 bases, leaving 9 bases between them. Taken from cysteine to phenylalanine, the CDR3 has 14 residues. The entry retains the CDR3 DNA only, 42 bases that are in frame from base 1. CDR1 SQVTM and CDR2 ANQGSEA were looked up in the germline V gene. In Seattle, one collaborating source enrolled patients while the infection was active and tracked those patients longitudinally over the course of disease. Whole blood was collected in K2EDTA tubes by collaborating institutions according to the institutions' own protocols. For TCRbeta analysis, collaborators shipped samples as frozen whole blood, isolated PBMCs, or DNA extracted from either of those sample types. Remarks on this clone: Its antigen is unknown. Base quality data are lacking; no much larger clone is found one base away.

TCRbeta CDR3 regions were amplified from genomic DNA by means of the immunoSEQ Assay, a bias-controlled multiplex PCR. The original pipeline was this. Within the assay, amplification of reference gene primers was used to estimate how many nucleated cells each sample contained. To quantify the absolute abundance of each unique TCRbeta CDR3 rearrangement, sequence reads were collapsed and filtered. Productive Simpson clonality was computed per sample as the square root of Simpson's diversity index over productive rearrangements. TCRdb limited this immuneACCESS table to in-frame rearrangements with V and J called. A share of clones is missing; checked studies link under half to unresolved V genes, and the rest is unexplained. V and J calls and clone size come straight from that table; D and trimming were deduced from the DNA. The sample records around 200,000 clones, over 70% of which are singletons. The ten most abundant clones make up 6.5% to 8.5% of the sample.

This chain is built from TRBV29-1 and TRBJ1-5; TRBD1 might be the D gene, on 5 matching bases. Source material: peripheral blood. The clonotype was recovered from a woman in her 40s with COVID-19, enrolled during active disease. The DNA sequence reads TGCAGCGTTGAAGGCGGGGGAGGCAATCAGCCCCAGCATTTT. Translation gives CSVEGGGGNQPQHF.